The clone carrying this TCR beta chain was recorded a few times. Its antigen remains unknown. The CDR3 is made up of 15 amino acids. CDR1 and CDR2 (germline): MRHNA, SNTAGT. J lost 1 base, V lost 5 bases, and 4 bases had no gene match. The table came from immunoSEQ multiplex PCR; TCRdb's copy has only in-frame clones and leaves some out. The sample includes some 100,000 clones, just under 80% of them seen just once. The entry originates in a study of radiotherapy plus CTLA-4 blockade in lung cancer. Study summary: Among enrolled patients, roughly 18% responded and around 30% achieved disease control.

Study results and caveats: Dynamics of early blood T cell clones, together with interferon-beta, were reportedly the best predictors of response. Blood saw expansion of tumor-derived TCR clones after radiotherapy plus ipilimumab.

Chemo-refractory metastatic non-small-cell lung cancer patients were treated with focal radiation plus CTLA-4 blockade with ipilimumab. The TCR was taken from a human donor with non-small cell lung cancer who had a partial response to radiotherapy plus ipilimumab. The sequences come from peripheral blood, collected from a patient treated with radiotherapy plus ipilimumab. This chain connects TRBV6-4 to TRBJ2-3; TRBD2 matches 9 bases. This CDR3 is CASSLAGDGTDTQYF. The CDR3, as DNA: TGTGCCAGCAGTTTAGCGGGAGATGGCACAGATACGCAGTATTTT.